One and the same sample provided the 18 T cell receptor beta chains below, sequenced in a study of T cell responses to AZD1222 COVID-19 vaccine. Produced via immunoSEQ multiplex PCR; TCRdb's table is partial and in-frame only. Of 180,000 or so clones in the sample, more than 75% were seen once. The input for sequencing was peripheral blood, taken 28 days after the second AZD1222 dose. The receptors were gathered from an adult who received the AZD1222 COVID-19 vaccine.

The chain combines TRBV27 with TRBJ2-7; TRBD2 matches 9 bases. CDR1 MNHEY and CDR2 SMNVEV come from the germline V gene (reference sequence). Trimming took 6 bases from V and 2 from J; bases not matched to a gene: 8. The CDR3 spans 15 residues. CDR3 region: CASSLLTSGTYEQYF. In DNA form, the CDR3 reads TGTGCCAGCAGCCTCTTGACTAGCGGCACCTACGAGCAGTACTTC.

J is TRBJ1-3 and V is TRBV9; D gene ambiguous. CDR1 is SGDLS, CDR2 YYNGEE, per germline. CDR3 length equals 15 residues. Trimming took off 0 bases at V and 0 bases at J, with 7 bases between the two ends. CDR3: CASSVGQFSGNTIYF. DNA for the CDR3: TGTGCCAGCAGCGTAGGGCAGTTCTCTGGAAACACCATATATTTT.

The gene calls are TRBV19 and TRBJ2-4, with D unclear. Trimming cost V 6 bases and J 0 bases, with 9 bases left between them. This CDR3 has 14 amino acids. Germline V gene data show CDR1 as LNHDA and CDR2 as SQIVND (reference sequence). DNA of the CDR3: TGTGCCAGTAGCCCTTGGGTAGCCAAAAACATTCAGTACTTC. It yields the protein CASSPWVAKNIQYF. The whole variable domain, remainder taken from reference TRBV19 and TRBJ2-4, is DGGITQSPKYLFRKEGQNVTLSCEQNLNHDAMYWYRQDPGQGLRLIYYSQIVNDFQKGDIAEGYSVSREKKESFPLTVTSAQKNPTAFYLCASSPWVAKNIQYFGAGTRLSVL.

The rearrangement joins TRBV27 to TRBJ1-5; perhaps TRBD1 as D (5 bases). CDR1 and CDR2 (germline): MNHEY, SMNVEV (reference sequence). Trimming shortened V by 0 bases and J by 1 base, and 7 bases separated the two germline ends. This CDR3 contains 15 residues. CDR3 region: CASSLSRDSNQPQHF. CDR3 nucleotide sequence: TGTGCCAGCAGTTTATCCCGGGACAGCAATCAGCCCCAGCATTTT.

This clone was detected only once. The chain combines TRBV7-2 with TRBJ1-2; 10 positions agree with TRBD1. The germline V gene has CDR1 SGHTA and CDR2 FQGNSA. The V gene end was trimmed by 5 bases and the J gene end by 5 bases; junction bases not matched to a gene: 8. CDR3 size: 15 residues. CDR3 sequence (DNA): TGTGCCAGCAGCCCTAGCTCGGACAGGGGGTATGGCTACACCTTC. As protein: CASSPSSDRGYGYTF.

This clone was counted a few times. V and J are TRBV3-1 (or the pseudogene TRBV3-2) and TRBJ2-7; no firm D call. In germline, CDR1 is LGHDT, CDR2 YNNKEL (reference sequence). The CDR3 has 11 residues. V dropped 11 bases and J dropped 2 bases, with 10 bases sitting between them. The CDR3 sequence: CARRLPYEQYF. The CDR3 DNA follows: TGTGCCCGCCGTCTACCCTACGAGCAGTACTTC.

The chain uses TRBV5-6 and TRBJ2-5, with 8 bases aligning to TRBD2. This CDR3 contains 15 residues. V lost 4 bases, J lost 4 bases, and 9 bases stayed unmatched. The V gene's germline CDR1 is SGHDT and CDR2 YYEEEE. This chain's CDR3 is CASSPRGGRAETQYF. CDR3 DNA: TGTGCCAGCAGCCCGCGCGGGGGGAGGGCAGAGACCCAGTACTTC.

The gene calls are TRBV28 and TRBJ1-6; 10 bases agree with TRBD1. V lost 5 bases to trimming and J lost 10 bases; unmatched junction nucleotides: 8. Germline CDR1 and CDR2: MDHEN and SYDVKM. The CDR3 is 15 amino acids. CDR3 in DNA: TGTGCCAGCAGTCTGGGACAGGGGATGTGGTCACCCCTCCACTTT. It encodes CASSLGQGMWSPLHF.

The rearrangement links TRBV6-5 to TRBJ1-5; D unclear. The CDR3 covers 12 residues. Germline V lookup: CDR1 MNHEY, CDR2 SVGAGI. The ends were cut back, 8 bases at V and 2 bases at J, with 7 bases in the middle. The CDR3 reads CASGPGNQPQHF. The DNA for the CDR3 is TGTGCCAGCGGGCCAGGCAATCAGCCCCAGCATTTT.

V gene TRBV19 combines with J gene TRBJ2-7; either TRBD1 or TRBD2 may fit D (5 bases each). Germline V lookup: CDR1 LNHDA, CDR2 SQIVND (reference sequence). V was trimmed by 8 bases and J by 6 bases, leaving 20 bases between them. The CDR3 has 14 amino acids. CDR3 sequence (DNA): TGTGCCAGTTGCTTCCGGGGCGATCGCGGCGAGCAGTACTTC. Its protein product is CASCFRGDRGEQYF.

V and J are TRBV28 and TRBJ2-4; no reliable D call. Germline V gene data show CDR1 as MDHEN and CDR2 as SYDVKM. CDR3 size: 18 residues. V shed 5 bases and J shed 0 bases, with 20 bases lying between them. The CDR3 DNA reads TGTGCCAGCAGTCAAATGGGGTTCGCTATTCTAGCCAAAAACATTCAGTACTTC. Protein: CASSQMGFAILAKNIQYF.

The V gene is TRBV30, the J gene TRBJ2-7, with D maybe TRBD1 (5 bases). Germline V CDR1 and CDR2: GTSNPN, SVGIG (reference sequence). Trimming removed 1 base from V and 1 base from J, with 8 bases in between. CDR3 length: 13 amino acids. The CDR3 region is CAWSDQGSYEQYF. In nucleotides, the CDR3 is TGTGCCTGGAGTGACCAGGGTTCCTACGAGCAGTACTTC.

This chain uses TRBV6-5 with TRBJ2-7, with D perhaps matching TRBD1 (6 bases). Trimming took 2 bases from V and 1 from J, leaving 9 bases between them. This CDR3 is 14 amino acids long. The V gene's germline CDR1 is MNHEY and CDR2 SVGAGI. The DNA of the CDR3 is TGTGCCAGCAGTTACCGAGGGGGTTCCTACGAGCAGTACTTC. As protein: CASSYRGGSYEQYF.

The chain uses TRBV9 and TRBJ2-7; no definite D call. CDR1 and CDR2 from the germline V gene are SGDLS and YYNGEE. Trimming shortened V by 1 base and J by 0 bases, and 8 bases separated the two germline ends. This CDR3 region has 14 residues. The CDR3 coding sequence is TGTGCCAGCAGCGTAATCGGTCGCTCCTACGAGCAGTACTTC. Residues: CASSVIGRSYEQYF.

A few counts support this clone. The rearrangement uses TRBV5-4 and TRBJ1-6; D is unresolved. This CDR3 has 15 residues. The V gene lost 0 bases and the J gene lost 2 bases, with 6 bases spanning the gap. The V gene's germline CDR1 is SGHNT and CDR2 YYREEE (reference sequence). CDR3 in amino acids: CASSLDSPYNSPLHF. The CDR3 nucleotides read TGTGCCAGCAGCTTGGACTCACCCTATAATTCACCCCTCCACTTT.

The rearrangement links TRBV5-4 to TRBJ2-7; TRBD1 aligns across 11 bases. V was pared by 0 bases and J by 7 bases, with 12 bases of the junction left unmatched. The CDR3 has 17 residues. Germline CDR1 SGHNT, CDR2 YYREEE (reference sequence). The CDR3 region is CASSLEGTGQGAWEQYF. The CDR3, as DNA: TGTGCCAGCAGCTTGGAGGGGACCGGACAGGGGGCCTGGGAGCAGTACTTC.

This clone was seen a handful of times. This rearrangement joins TRBV5-1 to TRBJ1-3, with unresolved D. Trimming removed 0 bases from V and 0 bases from J, with 7 bases in between. The CDR3 spans 15 residues. Germline CDR1 reads SGHRS; CDR2 reads YFSETQ. The CDR3 region has the DNA TGCGCCAGCAGCTTGGAAGGCAACTCTGGAAACACCATATATTTT. Protein product: CASSLEGNSGNTIYF.

In this sample, this clone turned up a few times. The chain is built from TRBV5-1 and TRBJ2-7; 9 bases fit TRBD1. This CDR3 has 15 residues. Looked up from germline, CDR1 is SGHRS and CDR2 is YFSETQ. V shed 0 bases, J shed 3 bases, and the junction held 4 bases outside the gene matches. DNA for the CDR3: TGCGCCAGCAGCTTGGTTACAGGGGGCAGCTACGAGCAGTACTTC. This translates into CASSLVTGGSYEQYF.